This T cell receptor beta chain derives from a study of blood T cell repertoires in COVID-19. Clones were sequenced by immunoSEQ multiplex PCR, and TCRdb holds only the in-frame ones, with some missing. The data hold approximately 89,000 clones, with approximately 80% observed a single time. Germline CDR1 is LGHNA and CDR2 is YNFKEQ. The CDR3 has 16 amino acids. Deletions cut 0 bases from V and 3 bases from J, with 12 bases between. Sequenced input: peripheral blood. The genes are TRBV4-2 and TRBJ2-1; D gene unclear. This clonotype was obtained from a woman older than 75 with acute or convalescent COVID-19. The CDR3 DNA reads TGTGCCAGCAGCCAAGATTTGAGAGTCTACTACAATGAGCAGTTCTTC. Translated, it gives CASSQDLRVYYNEQFF.